The present TCR beta chain was sequenced within a study of blood T cell repertoires in COVID-19. Background on the study: The United States, Italy and Spain supplied acute and convalescent COVID-19 samples. T cells, B-cell-depleted T cells, or PBMCs supplied cDNA or gDNA.

Original data processing: Amplification with reference gene primers provided the estimates of nucleated cell counts. Generated by immunoSEQ multiplex PCR, the TCRdb table keeps only in-frame clones and is missing some. From that table come the V and J calls and clone size; the DNA was used to work out D and trimming. In the table there are roughly 150,000 clones, roughly four fifths of which are singletons. In germline, CDR1 is LNHDA, CDR2 SQIVND (reference sequence). The CDR3 loop spans 12 amino acids. V dropped 8 bases and J dropped 5 bases, with 12 bases sitting between them. Sequenced: peripheral blood. The source is a woman of 80 years or more with acute or convalescent COVID-19. The chain couples TRBV19 to TRBJ2-5; D is possibly TRBD1 (6 bases). The CDR3: CASAGDGETQYF. In DNA form, the CDR3 reads TGTGCCAGTGCAGGGGATGGGGAGACCCAGTACTTC.